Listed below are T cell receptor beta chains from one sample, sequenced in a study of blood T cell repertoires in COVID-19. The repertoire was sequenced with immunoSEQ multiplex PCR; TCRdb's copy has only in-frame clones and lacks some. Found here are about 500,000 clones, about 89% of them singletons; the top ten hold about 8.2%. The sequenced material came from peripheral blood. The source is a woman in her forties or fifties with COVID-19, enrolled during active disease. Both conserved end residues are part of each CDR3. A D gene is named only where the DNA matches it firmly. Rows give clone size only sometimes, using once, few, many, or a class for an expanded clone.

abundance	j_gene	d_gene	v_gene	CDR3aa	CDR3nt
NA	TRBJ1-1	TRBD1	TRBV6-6	CASSYSGTVNTEAFF	TGTGCCAGCAGTTACTCCGGGACAGTGAACACTGAAGCTTTCTTT
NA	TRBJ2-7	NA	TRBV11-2	CASSTGQGSYEQYF	TGTGCCAGCAGTACGGGACAAGGCTCCTACGAGCAGTACTTC
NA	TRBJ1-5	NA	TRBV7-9	CASSSGPLGGNQPQHF	TGTGCCAGCAGCTCAGGACCCCTCGGGGGCAATCAGCCCCAGCATTTT
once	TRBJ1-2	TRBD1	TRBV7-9	CASSSWTGGFAGYTF	TGTGCCAGCAGCTCGTGGACAGGGGGTTTTGCAGGCTACACCTTC
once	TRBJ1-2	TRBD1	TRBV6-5	CASKGGTGYTF	TGTGCCAGCAAAGGGGGCACTGGCTACACCTTC
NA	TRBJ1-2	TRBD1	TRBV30	CAWEGARFGYTF	TGTGCCTGGGAGGGGGCTAGATTTGGCTACACCTTC
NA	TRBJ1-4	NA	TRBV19	CASSLPGRGVEKLFF	TGTGCCAGTAGTCTCCCCGGTCGAGGAGTGGAAAAACTGTTTTTT
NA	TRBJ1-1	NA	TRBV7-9	CATQATGIDEAFF	TGTGCCACCCAAGCGACCGGGATAGATGAAGCTTTCTTT
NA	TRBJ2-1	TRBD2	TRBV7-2	CASWRGVSSYNEQFF	TGTGCCAGCTGGCGGGGGGTGAGCTCCTACAATGAGCAGTTCTTC
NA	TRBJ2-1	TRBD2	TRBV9	CASSLGLAGVNEQFF	TGTGCCAGCAGCTTGGGACTAGCGGGGGTCAATGAGCAGTTCTTC
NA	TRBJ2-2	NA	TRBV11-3	CASSIRRGTGELFF	TGTGCCAGCAGTATACGTAGGGGCACCGGGGAGCTGTTTTTT
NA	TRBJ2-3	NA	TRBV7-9	CASSLRGSQYF	TGTGCCAGCAGCTTACGAGGATCTCAGTATTTT
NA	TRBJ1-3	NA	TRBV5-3	CARSPGRRLGLYSGNTIYF	TGTGCCAGAAGCCCCGGCCGGCGTTTGGGACTCTACTCTGGAAACACCATATATTTT
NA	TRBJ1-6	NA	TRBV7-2	CASSLEPYRSSYNSPLHF	TGTGCCAGCAGCTTAGAACCCTACAGGAGCTCCTATAATTCACCCCTCCACTTT
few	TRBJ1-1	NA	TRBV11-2	CASRPPSDKEAFF	TGTGCCAGCAGGCCCCCCTCGGACAAGGAAGCTTTCTTT
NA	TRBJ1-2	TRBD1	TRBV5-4	CASSSAGQGDYGYTF	TGTGCCAGCAGCTCGGCGGGACAGGGCGACTATGGCTACACCTTC
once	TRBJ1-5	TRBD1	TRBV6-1	CASSARQGLSNQPQHF	TGTGCCAGCAGTGCCCGACAGGGCCTTAGCAATCAGCCCCAGCATTTT
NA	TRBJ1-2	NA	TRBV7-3	CAFGIEGYTF	TGTGCCTTCGGTATTGAAGGCTACACCTTC
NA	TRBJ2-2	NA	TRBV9	CASSVEAPRGTGELFF	TGTGCCAGCAGCGTTGAGGCGCCCCGAGGCACCGGGGAGCTGTTTTTT
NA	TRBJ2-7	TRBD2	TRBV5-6	CASSHSGGGRYEQYF	TGTGCCAGCAGCCATAGCGGGGGAGGGCGTTACGAGCAGTACTTC
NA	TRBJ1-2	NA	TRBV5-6	CASSLYGTPYGYTF	TGTGCCAGCAGCTTGTACGGGACACCTTATGGCTACACCTTC
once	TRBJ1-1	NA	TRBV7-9	CASSLEITGTEAFF	TGTGCCAGCAGCTTAGAGATTACGGGCACTGAAGCTTTCTTT
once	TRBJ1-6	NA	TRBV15	CATSRAPLGGSPLHF	TGTGCCACCAGCCGAGCCCCCCTCGGGGGATCACCCCTCCACTTT
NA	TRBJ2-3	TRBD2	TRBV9	CASSPEGGGAGDTQYF	TGTGCCAGCAGCCCAGAAGGCGGGGGGGCCGGAGATACGCAGTATTTT
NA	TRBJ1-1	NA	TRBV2	CATRLGGRMNTEAFF	TGTGCCACACGTCTCGGGGGGAGAATGAACACTGAAGCTTTCTTT
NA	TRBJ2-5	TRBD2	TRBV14	CASSFGGALETQYF	TGTGCCAGCAGCTTCGGGGGGGCCCTAGAGACCCAGTACTTC
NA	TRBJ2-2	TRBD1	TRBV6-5	CASKRTQGAGELFF	TGTGCCAGCAAGAGGACACAGGGGGCCGGGGAGCTGTTTTTT
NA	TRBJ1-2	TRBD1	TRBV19	CASSIGGDSYYGYTF	TGTGCCAGTAGTATTGGTGGGGACAGCTACTATGGCTACACCTTC
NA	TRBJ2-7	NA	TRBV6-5	CASGDLNYEQYF	TGTGCCAGCGGCGACTTGAACTACGAGCAGTACTTC
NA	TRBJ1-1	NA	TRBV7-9	CASSRGGTLNTEAFF	TGTGCCAGCAGCCGCGGGGGGACACTAAACACTGAAGCTTTCTTT
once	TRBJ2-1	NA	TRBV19	CASSPTQGGPYNEQFF	TGTGCCAGTAGTCCAACCCAGGGGGGTCCCTACAATGAGCAGTTCTTC
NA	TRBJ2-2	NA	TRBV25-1	CASSPTSTNTGELFF	TGTGCCAGCAGCCCGACAAGTACAAACACCGGGGAGCTGTTTTTT
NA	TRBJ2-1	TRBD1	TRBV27	CASRQQGARNEQFF	TGTGCCAGCAGACAACAGGGGGCAAGGAATGAGCAGTTCTTC
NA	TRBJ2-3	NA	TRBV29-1	CSVDGGFSTDTQYF	TGCAGCGTTGATGGCGGGTTTAGCACAGATACGCAGTATTTT
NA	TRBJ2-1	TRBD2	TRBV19	CASSISGGPPNEQFF	TGTGCCAGTAGTATCTCGGGGGGGCCTCCCAATGAGCAGTTCTTC
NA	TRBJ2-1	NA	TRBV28	CASSSAGAQYNEQFF	TGTGCCAGCAGTTCTGCTGGGGCCCAGTACAATGAGCAGTTCTTC
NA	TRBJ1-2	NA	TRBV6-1	CASSELNFDRTNYGYTF	TGTGCCAGCAGTGAACTTAACTTCGACAGGACCAACTATGGCTACACCTTC
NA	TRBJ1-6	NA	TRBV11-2	CASSLVPYRSYNSPLHF	TGTGCCAGCAGTCTAGTTCCCTACCGCTCCTATAATTCACCCCTCCACTTT
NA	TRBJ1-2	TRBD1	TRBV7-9	CASSANRGQNYGYTF	TGTGCCAGCAGCGCTAACAGGGGTCAGAACTATGGCTACACCTTC
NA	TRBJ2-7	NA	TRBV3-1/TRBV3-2	CASSQVGDEDEQYF	TGTGCCAGCAGCCAAGTTGGTGATGAGGACGAGCAGTACTTC
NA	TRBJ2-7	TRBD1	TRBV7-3	CASSWTGEDEQYF	TGTGCCAGCAGCTGGACAGGGGAGGACGAGCAGTACTTC
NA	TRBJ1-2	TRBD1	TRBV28	CASTIQGQGSNYGYTF	TGTGCCAGCACCATCCAGGGACAGGGATCTAACTATGGCTACACCTTC
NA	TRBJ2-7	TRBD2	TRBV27	CASSLKSGGSYEQYF	TGTGCCAGCAGTTTAAAGAGCGGGGGATCTTACGAGCAGTACTTC
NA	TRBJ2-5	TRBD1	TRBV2	CASSGEGAGTQYF	TGTGCCAGCAGTGGTGAGGGGGCCGGGACCCAGTACTTC
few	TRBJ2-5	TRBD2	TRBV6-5	CAVRTSGGVETQYF	TGTGCCGTTAGGACTAGCGGGGGAGTTGAGACCCAGTACTTC
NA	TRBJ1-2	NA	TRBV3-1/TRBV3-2	CASSPRGGPWDGYTF	TGTGCCAGCAGCCCCCGAGGAGGGCCTTGGGATGGCTACACCTTC
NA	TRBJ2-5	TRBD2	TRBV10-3	CAINPGTSGQETQYF	TGTGCCATCAATCCCGGGACTAGCGGGCAAGAGACCCAGTACTTC
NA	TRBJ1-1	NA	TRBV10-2	CASTNWGGTEAFF	TGCGCCAGCACCAATTGGGGGGGGACTGAAGCTTTCTTT
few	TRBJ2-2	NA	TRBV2	CASSPNGHLITGELFF	TGTGCCAGCAGTCCGAATGGCCATTTAATCACCGGGGAGCTGTTTTTT
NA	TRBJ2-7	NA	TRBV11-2	CASSITGSSYEQYF	TGTGCCAGCAGCATTACAGGGTCCTCCTACGAGCAGTACTTC
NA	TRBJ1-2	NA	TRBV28	CASTSQRAYGYTF	TGTGCCAGCACCTCCCAACGAGCCTATGGCTACACCTTC
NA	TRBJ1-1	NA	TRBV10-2	CASSPRRNTEAFF	TGCGCCAGCAGTCCTAGACGGAACACTGAAGCTTTCTTT
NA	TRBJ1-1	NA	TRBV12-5	CASGLGLDTEAFF	TGTGCTAGTGGCTTGGGACTTGACACTGAAGCTTTCTTT
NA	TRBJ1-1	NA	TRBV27	CASSLAGGPPNLGGTEAFF	TGTGCCAGCAGTTTAGCCGGGGGGCCCCCGAACTTAGGGGGCACTGAAGCTTTCTTT